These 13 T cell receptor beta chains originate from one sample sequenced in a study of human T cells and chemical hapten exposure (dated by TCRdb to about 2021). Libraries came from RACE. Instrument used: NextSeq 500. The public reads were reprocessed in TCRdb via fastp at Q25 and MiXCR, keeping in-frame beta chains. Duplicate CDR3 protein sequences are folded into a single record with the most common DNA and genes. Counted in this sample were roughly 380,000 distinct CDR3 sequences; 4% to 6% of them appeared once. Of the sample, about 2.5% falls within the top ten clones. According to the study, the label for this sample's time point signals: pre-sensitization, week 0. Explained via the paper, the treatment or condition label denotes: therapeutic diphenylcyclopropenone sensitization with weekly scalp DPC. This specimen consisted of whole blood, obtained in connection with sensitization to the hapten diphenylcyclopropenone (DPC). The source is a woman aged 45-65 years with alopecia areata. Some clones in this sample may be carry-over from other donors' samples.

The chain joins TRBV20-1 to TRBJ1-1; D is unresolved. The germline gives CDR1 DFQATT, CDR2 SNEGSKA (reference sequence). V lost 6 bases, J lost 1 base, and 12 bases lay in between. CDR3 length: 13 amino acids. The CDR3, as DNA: TGCAGTGCGTGGAGGAGGCCGAACACTGAAGCTTTCTTT. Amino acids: CSAWRRPNTEAFF.

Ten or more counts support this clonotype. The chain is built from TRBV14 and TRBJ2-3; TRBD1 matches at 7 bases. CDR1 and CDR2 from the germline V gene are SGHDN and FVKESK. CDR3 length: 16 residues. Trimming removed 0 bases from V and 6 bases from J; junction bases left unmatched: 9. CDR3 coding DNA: TGTGCCAGCAGCCAAGACTGGAGACAGGGATCCGATACGCAGTATTTT. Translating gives CASSQDWRQGSDTQYF.

CDR3: CSVEEGLYTEAFF. DNA of the CDR3: TGCAGCGTTGAAGAGGGGTTGTACACTGAAGCTTTCTTT. J is TRBJ1-1 and V is TRBV29-1; D unclear. This CDR3 comprises 13 residues. Deletions cut 0 bases from V and 3 bases from J, with 8 bases between. Germline V lookup: CDR1 SQVTM, CDR2 ANQGSEA.

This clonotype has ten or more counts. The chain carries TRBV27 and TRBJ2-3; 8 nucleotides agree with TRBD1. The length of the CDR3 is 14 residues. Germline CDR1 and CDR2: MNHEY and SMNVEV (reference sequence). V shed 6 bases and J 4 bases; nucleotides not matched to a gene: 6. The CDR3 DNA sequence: TGTGCCAGCAGCTGGGGACAGGCGGCAGATACGCAGTATTTT. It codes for CASSWGQAADTQYF.

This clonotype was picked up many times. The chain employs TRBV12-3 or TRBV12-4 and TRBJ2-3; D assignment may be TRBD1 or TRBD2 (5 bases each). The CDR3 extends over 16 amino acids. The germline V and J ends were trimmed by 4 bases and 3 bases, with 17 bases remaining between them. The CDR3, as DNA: TGTGCCAGCAGTTCACAAGGGACCCTCGGGACAGATACGCAGTATTTT. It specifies CASSSQGTLGTDTQYF.

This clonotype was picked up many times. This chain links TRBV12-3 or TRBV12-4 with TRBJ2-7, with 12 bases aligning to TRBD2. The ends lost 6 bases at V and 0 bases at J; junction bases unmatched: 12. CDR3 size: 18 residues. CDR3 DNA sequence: TGTGCCAGCAGGGCTAGCGGGGGGGCTCAAACCTTCTCCTACGAGCAGTACTTC. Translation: CASRASGGAQTFSYEQYF.

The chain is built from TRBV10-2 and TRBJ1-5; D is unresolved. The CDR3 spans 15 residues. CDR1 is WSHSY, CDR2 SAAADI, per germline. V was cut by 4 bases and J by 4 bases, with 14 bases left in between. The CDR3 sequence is CASSVDGASNQPQHF. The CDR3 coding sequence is TGCGCCAGCAGTGTCGACGGAGCGTCAAATCAGCCCCAGCATTTT.

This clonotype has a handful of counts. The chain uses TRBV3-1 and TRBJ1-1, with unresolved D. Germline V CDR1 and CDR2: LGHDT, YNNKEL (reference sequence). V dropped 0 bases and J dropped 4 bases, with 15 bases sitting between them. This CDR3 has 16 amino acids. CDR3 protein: CASSQEGPGLGTEAFF. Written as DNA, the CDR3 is TGTGCCAGCAGCCAAGAGGGCCCGGGCCTCGGCACTGAAGCTTTCTTT.

CDR3 sequence: CASSPPGQGSGGYTF. CDR3 sequence (DNA): TGTGCCAGCAGTCCGCCGGGACAGGGTAGTGGAGGCTACACCTTC. The chain employs TRBV27 and TRBJ1-2, with 9 bases lining up with TRBD1. Trimming took 5 bases from V and 8 from J; bases not matched to a gene: 12. This CDR3 has 15 residues. Germline loops: CDR1 MNHEY, CDR2 SMNVEV (reference sequence).

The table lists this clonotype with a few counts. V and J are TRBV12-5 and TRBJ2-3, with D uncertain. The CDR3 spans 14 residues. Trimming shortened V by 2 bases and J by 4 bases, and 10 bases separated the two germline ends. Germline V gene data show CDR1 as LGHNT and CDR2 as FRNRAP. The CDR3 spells CASGLSASPDTQYF. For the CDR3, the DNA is TGTGCTAGTGGTTTGTCCGCGTCTCCAGATACGCAGTATTTT.

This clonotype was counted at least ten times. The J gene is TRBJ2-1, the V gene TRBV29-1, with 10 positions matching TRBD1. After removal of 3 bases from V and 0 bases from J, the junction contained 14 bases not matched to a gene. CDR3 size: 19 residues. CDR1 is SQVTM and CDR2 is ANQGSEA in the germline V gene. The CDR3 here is CSVEGTGVTGAGSYNEQFF. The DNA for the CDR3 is TGCAGCGTTGAGGGGACAGGGGTAACCGGTGCGGGCTCCTACAATGAGCAGTTCTTC.

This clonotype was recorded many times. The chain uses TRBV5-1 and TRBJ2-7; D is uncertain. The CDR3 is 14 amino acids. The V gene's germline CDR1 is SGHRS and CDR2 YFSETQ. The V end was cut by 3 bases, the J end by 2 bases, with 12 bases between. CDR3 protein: CASSSQLDPYEQYF. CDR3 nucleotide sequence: TGCGCCAGCAGCTCGCAGCTCGATCCCTACGAGCAGTACTTC.

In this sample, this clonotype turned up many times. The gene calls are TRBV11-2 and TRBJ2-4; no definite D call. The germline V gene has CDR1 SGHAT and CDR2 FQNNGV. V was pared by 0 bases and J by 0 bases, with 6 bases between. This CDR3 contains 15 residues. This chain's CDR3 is CASSLDPVAKNIQYF. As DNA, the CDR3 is TGTGCCAGCAGCTTAGATCCAGTAGCCAAAAACATTCAGTACTTC.